The rows below give T cell receptor beta chains drawn from one sample of a study of T cell responses to AZD1222 COVID-19 vaccine. Produced via immunoSEQ multiplex PCR; TCRdb's table is partial and in-frame only. The table records 85,000 to 95,000 clones, about 89% of them present only once. The specimen was peripheral blood, collected 28 days after the second AZD1222 dose. The receptors were gathered from an adult who received the AZD1222 COVID-19 vaccine. CDR3s include the opening cysteine and the closing phenylalanine or tryptophan. D genes are given only for firm matches. Clone size is shown for a subset of rows, as once, few, many or a class of expanded clone.

V gene: TRBV5-6; D gene: TRBD1; J gene: TRBJ1-1; clone size: NA; CDR3 DNA: TGTGCCAGCATCCGCTTGGAGGGGGCCCGGAAAGCTTTCTTT; CDR3 protein: CASIRLEGARKAFF
V gene: TRBV11-2; D gene: NA; J gene: TRBJ2-3; clone size: NA; CDR3 DNA: TGTGCCAGCGCGTCCCCCGCTGGGGGGAGGATAGATACGCAGTATTTT; CDR3 protein: CASASPAGGRIDTQYF
V gene: TRBV7-9; D gene: TRBD2; J gene: TRBJ2-3; clone size: NA; CDR3 DNA: TGTGCCAGCAGCTTACCGACTAGCGGAACAGATACGCAGTATTTT; CDR3 protein: CASSLPTSGTDTQYF
V gene: TRBV13; D gene: TRBD1; J gene: TRBJ1-6; clone size: NA; CDR3 DNA: TGTGCCAGCAGCAGTCAGACAGGGGCCCTTAATTCACCCCTCCACTTT; CDR3 protein: CASSSQTGALNSPLHF
V gene: TRBV14; D gene: TRBD2; J gene: TRBJ2-2; clone size: NA; CDR3 DNA: TGTGCCAGCAGCCGACTAGCTTCCACCGGGGAGCTGTTTTTT; CDR3 protein: CASSRLASTGELFF
V gene: TRBV30; D gene: NA; J gene: TRBJ1-5; clone size: once; CDR3 DNA: TGTGCCTGGAGTGTTCAGGGAAATCAGCCCCAGCATTTT; CDR3 protein: CAWSVQGNQPQHF
V gene: TRBV2; D gene: NA; J gene: TRBJ2-7; clone size: NA; CDR3 DNA: TGTGCCAGCACCCCTCTCGGGGCTTACGAGCAGTACTTC; CDR3 protein: CASTPLGAYEQYF
V gene: TRBV14; D gene: NA; J gene: TRBJ1-2; clone size: NA; CDR3 DNA: TGTGCCAGCAGCCAAGATCTGGAGGACCCCTATGGCTACACCTTC; CDR3 protein: CASSQDLEDPYGYTF
V gene: TRBV9; D gene: TRBD2; J gene: TRBJ2-3; clone size: NA; CDR3 DNA: TGTGCCAGCAGCGGACGACTAGGAAGCGGGGGCCCCACAGATACGCAGTATTTT; CDR3 protein: CASSGRLGSGGPTDTQYF
V gene: TRBV5-1; D gene: NA; J gene: TRBJ1-1; clone size: NA; CDR3 DNA: TGCGCCAGCAGCTTGTACGGGAGGGAGGACGAAGCTTTCTTT; CDR3 protein: CASSLYGREDEAFF
V gene: TRBV14; D gene: NA; J gene: TRBJ1-2; clone size: NA; CDR3 DNA: TGTGCCAGCAGCCAACCACCAGCCTATGGCTACACCTTC; CDR3 protein: CASSQPPAYGYTF
V gene: TRBV27; D gene: TRBD2; J gene: TRBJ2-2; clone size: NA; CDR3 DNA: TGTGCCAGCAGTTACGGGACTAGCGGCTACCCTAGAAACACCGGGGAGCTGTTTTTT; CDR3 protein: CASSYGTSGYPRNTGELFF
V gene: TRBV4-1; D gene: NA; J gene: TRBJ1-5; clone size: NA; CDR3 DNA: TGCGCCAGCAGCCAAGTAGGGTGGGGCAAAGAAATCTTAGGGCGGCCCCAGCATTTT; CDR3 protein: CASSQVGWGKEILGRPQHF
V gene: TRBV19; D gene: NA; J gene: TRBJ1-3; clone size: NA; CDR3 DNA: TGTGCCAGTAGTACGTACAGTAGGACCTACTCTGGAAACACCATATATTTT; CDR3 protein: CASSTYSRTYSGNTIYF
V gene: TRBV10-3; D gene: TRBD1; J gene: TRBJ1-2; clone size: NA; CDR3 DNA: TGTGCCATCAGGGACAGGAACTATGGCTACACCTTC; CDR3 protein: CAIRDRNYGYTF
V gene: TRBV11-2; D gene: NA; J gene: TRBJ1-1; clone size: NA; CDR3 DNA: TGTGCCACCGACACGGCAGGGGTTGAAGCTTTCTTT; CDR3 protein: CATDTAGVEAFF
V gene: TRBV7-9; D gene: NA; J gene: TRBJ2-1; clone size: NA; CDR3 DNA: TGTGCCAGCAGGTGGGAGAATGAGCAGTTCTTC; CDR3 protein: CASRWENEQFF
V gene: TRBV28; D gene: NA; J gene: TRBJ1-6; clone size: NA; CDR3 DNA: TGTGCCAGCAGCCCTTCAAGGGCAAATTCACCCCTCCACTTT; CDR3 protein: CASSPSRANSPLHF
V gene: TRBV9; D gene: NA; J gene: TRBJ2-7; clone size: NA; CDR3 DNA: TGTGCCAGCAGCGATGGGCCCCAGTCCTACGAGCAGTACTTC; CDR3 protein: CASSDGPQSYEQYF
V gene: TRBV5-6; D gene: TRBD1; J gene: TRBJ1-1; clone size: NA; CDR3 DNA: TGTGCCAGCAGCTGGGACAGGGCGAACACTGAAGCTTTCTTT; CDR3 protein: CASSWDRANTEAFF
V gene: TRBV13; D gene: TRBD1; J gene: TRBJ1-2; clone size: NA; CDR3 DNA: TGTGCCAGCAGCTCCGCGCGGAGAGGGGGCTCTAAAGGCTACACCTTC; CDR3 protein: CASSSARRGGSKGYTF
V gene: TRBV7-2; D gene: TRBD2; J gene: TRBJ2-1; clone size: NA; CDR3 DNA: TGTGCCAGCAGCATTTCGACTAGCGGGGGGGCAAATGAGCAGTTCTTC; CDR3 protein: CASSISTSGGANEQFF
V gene: TRBV10-2; D gene: NA; J gene: TRBJ2-1; clone size: NA; CDR3 DNA: TGCGCCAGCTGTTCATTTAAGGAGCTTTACAATGAGCAGTTCTTC; CDR3 protein: CASCSFKELYNEQFF
V gene: TRBV19; D gene: TRBD1; J gene: TRBJ1-6; clone size: NA; CDR3 DNA: TGTGCCAGTAGTATGGGTTGGGACAGCTATAATTCACCCCTCCACTTT; CDR3 protein: CASSMGWDSYNSPLHF
V gene: TRBV3-1/TRBV3-2; D gene: NA; J gene: TRBJ2-1; clone size: NA; CDR3 DNA: TGTGCCAGCAGCCGGGGGGCTATCTACAATGAGCAGTTCTTC; CDR3 protein: CASSRGAIYNEQFF
V gene: TRBV7-6; D gene: NA; J gene: TRBJ2-7; clone size: once; CDR3 DNA: TGTGCCAGCAGCTTAGAAGCTTGGGGGGCGCTGGACGAGCAGTACTTC; CDR3 protein: CASSLEAWGALDEQYF
V gene: TRBV7-2; D gene: NA; J gene: TRBJ2-7; clone size: NA; CDR3 DNA: TGTGCCAGCAGCCGTGGGGCAGGGACCTCCTACGAGCAGTACTTC; CDR3 protein: CASSRGAGTSYEQYF
V gene: TRBV29-1; D gene: NA; J gene: TRBJ1-2; clone size: NA; CDR3 DNA: TGCAGCGTTCTCGGCAGCTTAAACTATGGCTACACCTTC; CDR3 protein: CSVLGSLNYGYTF
V gene: TRBV7-2; D gene: TRBD2; J gene: TRBJ2-2; clone size: NA; CDR3 DNA: TGTGCCAGCAGCCCACGGACTAGCGGGGTCTACACCGGGGAGCTGTTTTTT; CDR3 protein: CASSPRTSGVYTGELFF
V gene: TRBV28; D gene: TRBD1; J gene: TRBJ2-3; clone size: NA; CDR3 DNA: TGTGCCAGCAGTTCGGGACAGAGTACAGATACGCAGTATTTT; CDR3 protein: CASSSGQSTDTQYF
V gene: TRBV19; D gene: NA; J gene: TRBJ1-5; clone size: NA; CDR3 DNA: TGTGCCAGTAGTGCAATCAGGGTTATGTATTTT; CDR3 protein: CASSAIRVMYF
V gene: TRBV6-6; D gene: TRBD2; J gene: TRBJ2-5; clone size: NA; CDR3 DNA: TGTGCCAGCAGTTCCCTGGTGCGGGGGGGGCAAGAGACCCAGTACTTC; CDR3 protein: CASSSLVRGGQETQYF
V gene: TRBV2; D gene: NA; J gene: TRBJ2-1; clone size: NA; CDR3 DNA: TGTGCCAGCAGTGTAAACCTAGGCTCCTACAATGAGCAGTTCTTC; CDR3 protein: CASSVNLGSYNEQFF
V gene: TRBV6-2/TRBV6-3; D gene: NA; J gene: TRBJ1-2; clone size: NA; CDR3 DNA: TGTGCCAGCAGTTACTTGACAGGAGACTATGGCTACACCTTC; CDR3 protein: CASSYLTGDYGYTF
V gene: TRBV28; D gene: TRBD1; J gene: TRBJ1-6; clone size: NA; CDR3 DNA: TGTGCCAGCAGTTTATTAGACAGGGAGGGATCACCCCTCCACTTT; CDR3 protein: CASSLLDREGSPLHF
V gene: TRBV6-5; D gene: NA; J gene: TRBJ1-1; clone size: NA; CDR3 DNA: TGTGCCAGCAGGACGAACACTGAAGCTTTCTTT; CDR3 protein: CASRTNTEAFF
V gene: TRBV30; D gene: TRBD1; J gene: TRBJ1-2; clone size: NA; CDR3 DNA: TGTGCCTGTACAGGGGGGAGAGATGGCTACACCTTC; CDR3 protein: CACTGGRDGYTF
V gene: TRBV7-7; D gene: TRBD1; J gene: TRBJ2-2; clone size: NA; CDR3 DNA: TGTGCTAGCAGCTTAGCGTCCGGGACAGCGACCGGGGAGCTGTTTTTT; CDR3 protein: CASSLASGTATGELFF
V gene: TRBV27; D gene: TRBD1; J gene: TRBJ1-4; clone size: NA; CDR3 DNA: TGTGCCAGCAGTTTACGGGACAGGGGCCCTGCAACTAATGAAAAACTGTTTTTT; CDR3 protein: CASSLRDRGPATNEKLFF
V gene: TRBV11-3; D gene: TRBD1; J gene: TRBJ2-5; clone size: NA; CDR3 DNA: TGTGCCAGCACCAATACAGGGGACCAAGAGACCCAGTACTTC; CDR3 protein: CASTNTGDQETQYF
V gene: TRBV5-1; D gene: TRBD1; J gene: TRBJ2-7; clone size: NA; CDR3 DNA: TGCGCCAGCAGTCGCGACGGTGGGACAGGGTCACTCGAGCAGTACTTC; CDR3 protein: CASSRDGGTGSLEQYF